The subject of this entry is one T cell receptor (beta chain). The record originates from a study of blood T cell repertoires in COVID-19. Background on the study: Donors in the United States, Italy and Spain gave samples during acute or convalescent COVID-19. PBMCs, B-cell-depleted T cells, or T cells provided the cDNA or gDNA that made up the material.

Original methodology: Nucleated cell number was recorded as an estimate derived from reference gene primer amplification. Data came from immunoSEQ multiplex PCR; TCRdb stores just in-frame clones and leaves some out. V and J calls and clone size are those listed in that table; D and trimming were worked out from the DNA. The profile shows roughly 240,000 clones, about 80% of them singletons. J lost 4 bases, V lost 6 bases, and 6 bases had no gene match. Germline CDR1 reads MNHEY; CDR2 reads SMNVEV (reference sequence). The CDR3 consists of 14 residues. The chain links TRBV27 to TRBJ2-7, with TRBD1 matching over 10 bases. This clonotype was sampled from a woman aged 80 or over with acute or convalescent COVID-19. Input material: peripheral blood. The CDR3 DNA is TGTGCCAGCAGAAGGACAGGGGGAGGGTACGAGCAGTACTTC. Its protein product is CASRRTGGGYEQYF.